This T cell receptor beta chain was sequenced during a study of pediatric ulcerative colitis. The study's findings and limits: Blood-rectal clonal overlap within each person was significantly higher in ulcerative colitis patients than controls.

The protocol was immunoSEQ multiplex PCR, while the TCRdb copy is restricted to in-frame clones and leaves out a portion. The sample holds 64,000 or so clones; about 80% are singletons and the top ten take around 5.3%. Turning to this clone: Antigen specificity is unknown.

With 1 base removed from V and 4 bases from J, the gap between germline ends came to 11 bases. CDR3 length equals 15 residues. Germline assignment: CDR1 SSHAT and CDR2 FNYEAQ (reference sequence). The chain combines TRBV7-7 with TRBJ2-1; D not certain. The TCR was taken from a boy aged 5-17 years with moderate ulcerative colitis. Sequencing used blood. In nucleotides, the CDR3 is TGTGCCAGCAGCTTAGGAGTTTCGAATTACAATGAGCAGTTCTTC. It translates to CASSLGVSNYNEQFF.